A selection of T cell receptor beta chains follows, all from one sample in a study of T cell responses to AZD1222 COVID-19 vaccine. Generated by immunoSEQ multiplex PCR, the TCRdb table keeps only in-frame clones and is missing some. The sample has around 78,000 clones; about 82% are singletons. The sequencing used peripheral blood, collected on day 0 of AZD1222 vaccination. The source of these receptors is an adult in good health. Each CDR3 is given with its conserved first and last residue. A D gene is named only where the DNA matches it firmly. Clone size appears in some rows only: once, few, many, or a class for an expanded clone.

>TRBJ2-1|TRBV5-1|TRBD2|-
CASSFSGSSYNEQFF
TGCGCCAGCAGCTTTAGCGGGTCTTCCTACAATGAGCAGTTCTTC
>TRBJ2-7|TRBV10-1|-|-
CASSTMNRTEGYEQYF
TGCGCCAGCAGTACAATGAACCGGACAGAGGGATACGAGCAGTACTTC
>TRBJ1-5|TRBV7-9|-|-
CASSLDGPQPQHF
TGTGCCAGCAGCTTAGATGGGCCGCAGCCCCAGCATTTT
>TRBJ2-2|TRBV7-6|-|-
CASSDRYPNTGELFF
TGTGCCAGCAGCGACAGGTACCCGAACACCGGGGAGCTGTTTTTT
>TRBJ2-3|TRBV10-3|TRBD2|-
CAISGRGGLDTQYF
TGTGCCATCAGTGGGCGGGGGGGCCTAGATACGCAGTATTTT
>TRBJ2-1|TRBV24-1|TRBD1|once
CATSPSGGQGAYNEQFF
TGTGCCACCAGTCCTTCGGGGGGACAGGGGGCATACAATGAGCAGTTCTTC
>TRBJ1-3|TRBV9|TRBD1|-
CASSAWGQSSGNTIYF
TGTGCCAGCAGCGCCTGGGGACAGAGCTCTGGAAACACCATATATTTT
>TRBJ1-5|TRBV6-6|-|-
CASNPTGVSNQPQHF
TGTGCCAGCAACCCGACAGGAGTTAGCAATCAGCCCCAGCATTTT
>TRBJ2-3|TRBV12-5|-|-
CASGSRDNTQYF
TGTGCTAGTGGTTCAAGAGATAATACGCAGTATTTT
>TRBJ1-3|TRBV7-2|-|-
CASSKGATSSGNTIYF
TGTGCCAGCAGCAAGGGAGCCACGAGCTCTGGAAACACCATATATTTT
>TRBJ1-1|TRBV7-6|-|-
CASSLQQGKGTEAFF
TGTGCCAGCAGTTTACAACAGGGAAAGGGTACTGAAGCTTTCTTT
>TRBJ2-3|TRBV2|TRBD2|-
CASSRGEPPDTQYF
TGTGCCAGCAGTCGGGGGGAGCCCCCAGATACGCAGTATTTT
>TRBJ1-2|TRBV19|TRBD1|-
CASSISGTGGSGYTF
TGTGCCAGTAGTATCTCCGGGACAGGGGGCTCGGGCTACACCTTC
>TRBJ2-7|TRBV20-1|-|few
CSARSSYEQYF
TGCAGTGCGAGGAGCTCCTACGAGCAGTACTTC
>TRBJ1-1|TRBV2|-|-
CASIKEANTEAFF
TGTGCCAGCATTAAGGAAGCGAACACTGAAGCTTTCTTT
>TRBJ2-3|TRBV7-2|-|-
CASSLVGGSTDTQYF
TGTGCCAGCAGCTTAGTTGGCGGGAGCACAGATACGCAGTATTTT
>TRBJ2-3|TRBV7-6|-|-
CASSLDIGVDTQYF
TGTGCCAGCAGCTTAGACATAGGGGTGGATACGCAGTATTTT
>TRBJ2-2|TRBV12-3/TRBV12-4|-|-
CASSLRTGELFF
TGTGCCAGCAGTCTTCGAACCGGGGAGCTGTTTTTT
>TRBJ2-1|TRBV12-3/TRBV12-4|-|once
CASSLLANNEQFF
TGTGCCAGCAGTTTACTAGCGAACAATGAGCAGTTCTTC
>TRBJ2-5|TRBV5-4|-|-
CASTVGTIETQYF
TGTGCCAGCACGGTGGGTACGATCGAGACCCAGTACTTC
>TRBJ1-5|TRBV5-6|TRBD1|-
CASGDRESDQPQHF
TGTGCCAGCGGAGACAGGGAATCCGATCAGCCCCAGCATTTT
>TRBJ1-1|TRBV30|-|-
CAWSVPENTEAFF
TGTGCCTGGAGTGTACCCGAAAACACTGAAGCTTTCTTT
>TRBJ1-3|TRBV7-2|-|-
CASSLGSDPISGNTIYF
TGTGCCAGCAGCTTAGGGTCTGATCCCATCTCTGGAAACACCATATATTTT
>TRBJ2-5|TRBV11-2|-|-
CASSFEETQYF
TGTGCCAGCAGCTTTGAAGAGACCCAGTACTTC
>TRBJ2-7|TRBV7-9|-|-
CASSLSTTEQYF
TGTGCCAGCAGCTTGTCGACTACAGAGCAGTACTTC
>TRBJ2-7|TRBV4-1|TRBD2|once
CASSQAGGPHEQYF
TGCGCCAGCAGCCAAGCGGGAGGGCCCCACGAGCAGTACTTC
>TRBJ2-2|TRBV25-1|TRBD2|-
CASRTSGSRTGELFF
TGTGCCAGCAGGACGAGCGGGAGTAGGACCGGGGAGCTGTTTTTT
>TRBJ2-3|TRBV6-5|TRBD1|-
CASSLDRESTDTQYF
TGTGCCAGCAGCCTGGACAGGGAGAGCACAGATACGCAGTATTTT
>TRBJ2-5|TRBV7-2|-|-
CASSPSRAQETQYF
TGTGCCAGCAGCCCCTCCCGGGCCCAAGAGACCCAGTACTTC
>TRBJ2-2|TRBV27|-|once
CASSLSKTRRGTGELFF
TGTGCCAGCAGTTTATCAAAGACTAGAAGGGGCACCGGGGAGCTGTTTTTT
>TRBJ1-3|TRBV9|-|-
CASSRASGDTIYF
TGTGCCAGCAGTCGGGCCTCAGGGGACACCATATATTTT
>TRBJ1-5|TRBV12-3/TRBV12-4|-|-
CASTAGYNQPQHF
TGTGCCAGCACCGCAGGGTACAATCAGCCCCAGCATTTT
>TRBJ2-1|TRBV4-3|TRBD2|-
CASSQADSGISGQFF
TGCGCCAGCAGCCAGGCGGATAGCGGGATATCGGGGCAGTTCTTC
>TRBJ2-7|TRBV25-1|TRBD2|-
CASSEGTSWTWGEQYF
TGTGCCAGCAGTGAGGGGACTAGCTGGACATGGGGCGAGCAGTACTTC
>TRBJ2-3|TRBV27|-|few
CASSERSTDTQYF
TGTGCCAGCAGTGAGCGGAGCACAGATACGCAGTATTTT
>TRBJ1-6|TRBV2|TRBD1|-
CASGGQLGDSPLHF
TGTGCCAGTGGGGGACAGCTGGGAGATTCACCCCTCCACTTT
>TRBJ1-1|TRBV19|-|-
CASSSPGSRDTEAFF
TGTGCCAGTAGTAGTCCGGGCTCACGGGACACTGAAGCTTTCTTT